This T cell receptor (beta chain) was sequenced during a study of shared clonotypes between healthy human individuals. Broader study findings: The naive CD4 repertoires of a handful of donors were compared, and approximately 5% of clonotypes were shared.

The CDR3 has 12 residues. CDR1 and CDR2 from the germline V gene are MGHDK and SYGVNS. With regard to this clone: The antigen remains undetermined.

Produced via immunoSEQ multiplex PCR; TCRdb's table is partial and in-frame only. The sample carries roughly 320,000 clones, roughly 87% recorded once. The study enrolled healthy HIV-negative adults without recent acute infections or vaccinations as donors. This clonotype was sampled from a man between 18 and 35 years old in good health. The material sequenced was memory CD8+ T cells sorted from blood. The subset denotes: CD45RO+ cells pooled with CCR7-negative TemRA cells. This chain connects TRBV25-1 to TRBJ2-5; D is unresolved. The J call is doubtful: the DNA matches TRBJ2-7 better. CDR3 nucleotide sequence: TGTGCCAGCAGTGATGGTTCCTACGAGCAGTACTTC. This gives the protein CASSDGSYEQYF.